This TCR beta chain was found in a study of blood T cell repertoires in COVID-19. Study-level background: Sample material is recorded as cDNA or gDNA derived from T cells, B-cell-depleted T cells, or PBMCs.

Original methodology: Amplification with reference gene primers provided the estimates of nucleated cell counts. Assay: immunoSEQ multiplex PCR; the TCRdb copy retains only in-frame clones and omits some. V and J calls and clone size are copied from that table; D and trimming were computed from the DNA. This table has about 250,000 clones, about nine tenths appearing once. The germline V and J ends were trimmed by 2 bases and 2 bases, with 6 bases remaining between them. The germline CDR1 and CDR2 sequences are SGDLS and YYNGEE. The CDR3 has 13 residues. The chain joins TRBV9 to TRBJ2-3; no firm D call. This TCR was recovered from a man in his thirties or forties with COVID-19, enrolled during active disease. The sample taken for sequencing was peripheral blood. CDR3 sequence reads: CASSVSFTDTQYF. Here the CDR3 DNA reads TGTGCCAGCAGCGTTAGCTTCACAGATACGCAGTATTTT.